Sequencing of this T cell receptor (beta chain) was carried out in a study of blood T cell repertoires in COVID-19 (dated by TCRdb to 2020 to 2021). At the level of the whole study: Collaborator samples came from the United States, Italy and Spain and covered acute and convalescent phases of COVID-19. The material from the prospective study consisted of cDNA or gDNA derived from T cells, B-cell-depleted T cells, or PBMCs. Deeply sampled blood TCRbeta repertoires from subjects exposed to, actively infected with, or recovered from COVID-19 were included in the dataset. The repertoires were released in a freely available public database intended as a resource for research on the immune response to SARS-CoV-2. The samples were drawn from the first 160 participants of the ongoing ImmuneRACE study and from over a thousand subjects provided by 6 global collaborators. The sample metadata nearly always contained a de-identified subject ID, COVID-19 status, age in years and sex. Where available, HLA class I and class II types were taken from metadata supplied by the sample provider and were not determined by assay-based typing. General conclusions and limits of the study: The quantity of clinical and demographic metadata differed by source and by participant and was supplied without curation.

To note about this clone: Its antigen is unknown. Per-nucleotide qualities are absent, and no much larger clonotype sits a single base away.

There are 15 amino acids in the CDR3, from cysteine to phenylalanine inclusive. CDR3 DNA only is kept here, 45 bases in frame from base 1. From a lookup of the germline V gene (reference sequence), CDR1 and CDR2 are LNHNV and YYDKDF. Trimming costs V 0 bases and J 6 bases, and their ends lie 12 bases apart. TCRbeta CDR3 regions were amplified from genomic DNA by means of the immunoSEQ Assay, a bias-controlled multiplex PCR. Under the source paper's analysis protocol: Within the assay, amplification of reference gene primers was used to estimate how many nucleated cells each sample contained. To quantify the absolute abundance of each unique TCRbeta CDR3 rearrangement, sequence reads were collapsed and filtered. Productive Simpson clonality was computed per sample as the square root of Simpson's diversity index over productive rearrangements. The clones in this table, taken by TCRdb from immuneACCESS, are in-frame only. Not every clone is retained; where verified, under half of the shortfall comes from an unresolved V gene, and the cause of the rest is unknown. The V and J calls and the clone size are those of that table, but D and trimming were determined from the DNA. In all, the sample holds around 20,000 clones, and 70% to 85% of those were seen once. The ten largest clones add up to around 5.6% of the sample.

Collaborating institutions collected whole blood in K2EDTA tubes following their own protocols. For TCRbeta analysis, collaborators shipped samples in one of three forms: frozen whole blood, isolated PBMCs, or DNA extracted from either of those sample types. The sequence is built from TRBV15 and TRBJ2-1; the D region possibly corresponds to TRBD2 (6 bases align). Material: peripheral blood. The TCR originated in a human donor in a cohort sampled during active COVID-19. The CDR3 has the sequence CATSRDLLATNEQFF. The sequenced DNA is TGTGCCACCAGCAGAGATCTACTAGCAACCAATGAGCAGTTCTTC.